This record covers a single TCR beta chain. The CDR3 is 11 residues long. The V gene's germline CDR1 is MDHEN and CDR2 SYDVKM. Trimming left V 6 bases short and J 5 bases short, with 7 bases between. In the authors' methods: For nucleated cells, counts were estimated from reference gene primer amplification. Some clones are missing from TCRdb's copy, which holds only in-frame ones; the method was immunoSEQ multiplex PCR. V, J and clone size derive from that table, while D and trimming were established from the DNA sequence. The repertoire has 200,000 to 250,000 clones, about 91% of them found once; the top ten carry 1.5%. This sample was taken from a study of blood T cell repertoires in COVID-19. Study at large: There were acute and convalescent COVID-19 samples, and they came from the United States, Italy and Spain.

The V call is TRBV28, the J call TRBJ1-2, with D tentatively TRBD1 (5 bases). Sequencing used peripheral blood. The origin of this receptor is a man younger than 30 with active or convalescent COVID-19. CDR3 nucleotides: TGTGCCAGCAGGGGGGGTTATGGCTACACCTTC. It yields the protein CASRGGYGYTF.